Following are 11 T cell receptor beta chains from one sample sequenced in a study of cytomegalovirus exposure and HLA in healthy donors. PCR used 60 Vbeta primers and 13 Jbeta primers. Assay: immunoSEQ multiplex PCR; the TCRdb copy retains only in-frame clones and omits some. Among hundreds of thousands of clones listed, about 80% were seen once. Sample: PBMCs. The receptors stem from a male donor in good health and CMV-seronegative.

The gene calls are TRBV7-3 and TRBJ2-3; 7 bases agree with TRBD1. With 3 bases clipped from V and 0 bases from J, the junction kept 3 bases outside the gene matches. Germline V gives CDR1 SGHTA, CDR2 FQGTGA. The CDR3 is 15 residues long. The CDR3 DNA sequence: TGTGCCAGCAGCTTCGGACAGGCGAGCACAGATACGCAGTATTTT. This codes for CASSFGQASTDTQYF.

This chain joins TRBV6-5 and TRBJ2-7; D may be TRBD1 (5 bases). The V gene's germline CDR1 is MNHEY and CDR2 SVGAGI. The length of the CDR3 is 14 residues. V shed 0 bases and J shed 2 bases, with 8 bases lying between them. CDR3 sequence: CASSYSDRTYEQYF. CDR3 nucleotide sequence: TGTGCCAGCAGTTACTCCGACAGAACCTACGAGCAGTACTTC.

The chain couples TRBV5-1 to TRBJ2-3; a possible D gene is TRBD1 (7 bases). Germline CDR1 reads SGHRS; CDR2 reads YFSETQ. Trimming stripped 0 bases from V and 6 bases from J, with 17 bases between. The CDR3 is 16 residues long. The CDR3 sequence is CASSLGGTVLGDTQYF. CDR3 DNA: TGCGCCAGCAGCTTGGGCGGGACAGTTCTTGGGGATACGCAGTATTTT.

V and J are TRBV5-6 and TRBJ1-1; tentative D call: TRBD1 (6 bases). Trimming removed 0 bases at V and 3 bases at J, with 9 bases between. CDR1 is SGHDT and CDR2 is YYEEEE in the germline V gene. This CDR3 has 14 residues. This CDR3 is CASSLGAGDTEAFF. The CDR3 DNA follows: TGTGCCAGCAGCTTGGGGGCAGGGGACACTGAAGCTTTCTTT. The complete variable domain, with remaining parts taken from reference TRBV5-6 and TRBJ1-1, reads DAGVTQSPTHLIKTRGQQVTLRCSPKSGHDTVSWYQQALGQGPQFIFQYYEEEERQRGNFPDRFSGHQFPNYSSELNVNALLLGDSALYLCASSLGAGDTEAFFGQGTRLTVV.

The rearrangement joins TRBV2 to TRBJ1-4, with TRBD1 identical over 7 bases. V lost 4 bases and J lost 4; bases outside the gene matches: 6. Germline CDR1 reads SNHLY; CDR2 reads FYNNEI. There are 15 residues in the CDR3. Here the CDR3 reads CASSGGQTFNEKLFF. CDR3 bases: TGTGCCAGCAGTGGGGGACAGACCTTTAATGAAAAACTGTTTTTT.

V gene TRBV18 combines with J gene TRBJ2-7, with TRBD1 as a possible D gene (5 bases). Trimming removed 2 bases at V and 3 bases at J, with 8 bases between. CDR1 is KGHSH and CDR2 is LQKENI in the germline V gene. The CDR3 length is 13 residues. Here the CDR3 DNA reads TGTGCCAGCTCACCAGACAGTTTCTACGAGCAGTACTTC. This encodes CASSPDSFYEQYF.

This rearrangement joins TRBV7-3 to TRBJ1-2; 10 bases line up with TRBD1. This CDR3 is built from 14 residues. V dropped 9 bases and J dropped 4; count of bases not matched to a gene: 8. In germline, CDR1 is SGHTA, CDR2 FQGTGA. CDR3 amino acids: CASSLDRGTYGYTF. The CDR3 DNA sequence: TGTGCCAGTAGCCTGGACAGGGGGACCTATGGCTACACCTTC. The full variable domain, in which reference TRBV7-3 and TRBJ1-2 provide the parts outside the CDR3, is GAGVSQTPSNKVTEKGKYVELRCDPISGHTALYWYRQSLGQGPEFLIYFQGTGAADDSGLPNDRFFAVRPEGSVSTLKIQRTERGDSAVYLCASSLDRGTYGYTFGSGTRLTVV.

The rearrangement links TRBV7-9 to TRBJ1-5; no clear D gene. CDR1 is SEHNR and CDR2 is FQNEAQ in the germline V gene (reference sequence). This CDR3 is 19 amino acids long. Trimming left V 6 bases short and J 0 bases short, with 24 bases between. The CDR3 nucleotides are TGTGCCAGCAGGTGTTCTCACCAGCACTCGAACTATAGCAATCAGCCCCAGCATTTT. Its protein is CASRCSHQHSNYSNQPQHF.

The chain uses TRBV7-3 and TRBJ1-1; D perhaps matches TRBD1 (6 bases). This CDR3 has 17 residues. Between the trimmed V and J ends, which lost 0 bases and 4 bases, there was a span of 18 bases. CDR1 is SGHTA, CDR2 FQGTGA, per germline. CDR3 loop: CASSLTTPGQRSTEAFF. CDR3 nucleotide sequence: TGTGCCAGCAGCTTAACGACCCCTGGACAGCGGAGCACTGAAGCTTTCTTT.

The CDR3 is CASSLQYNSPLHF. Written as DNA, the CDR3 is TGTGCCAGCAGCTTGCAGTATAATTCACCCCTCCACTTT. The genes are TRBV13 and TRBJ1-6; D gene ambiguous. The CDR3 covers 13 residues. Germline values: CDR1 PRHDT, CDR2 FYEKMQ (reference sequence). The V end was cut by 3 bases, the J end by 4 bases, with 4 bases between.

The CDR3 region has the DNA TGTGCCAGCAGCTTAAGCGGGAGGGCCAGGGAGCAGTACTTC. Translating gives CASSLSGRAREQYF. The chain joins TRBV7-2 to TRBJ2-7, with 10 bases identical to TRBD2. Germline-derived CDR1 and CDR2 are SGHTA and FQGNSA. This CDR3 spans 14 amino acids. The V gene end was trimmed by 2 bases and the J gene end by 7 bases; junction bases not matched to a gene: 5.